A selection of T cell receptor beta chains follows, all from one sample in a study of T cell clusters in autoimmune cytopenias. One entry per CDR3 protein, without DNA, is what TCRdb gives after re-calling the multiplex PCR reads. Its table records roughly 2,500 distinct CDR3 sequences. Material: peripheral blood. Every receptor here comes from a human donor with an autoimmune cytopenia or autoimmune hepatitis (not recorded which). Each CDR3 is given with its conserved first and last residue. Fields, in order: clone size, J gene, V gene, CDR3 protein. Only some rows state a clone size, as once, few, many or a class for expanded clones.

clone_size: large; j_call: TRBJ1-5; v_call: TRBV27; cdr3_aa: CASSLSAGQGSNQPQHF
clone_size: medium-sized; j_call: TRBJ1-2; v_call: TRBV12-3/TRBV12-4; cdr3_aa: CASSLGGQINGYTF
clone_size: medium-sized; j_call: TRBJ1-2; v_call: TRBV27; cdr3_aa: CASSPRDTYGYTF
clone_size: large; j_call: TRBJ2-1; v_call: TRBV29-1; cdr3_aa: CSRPLCGHNEQFF
clone_size: medium-sized; j_call: TRBJ2-2; v_call: TRBV5-6; cdr3_aa: CASSLFAGELFF
clone_size: .; j_call: TRBJ2-7; v_call: TRBV28; cdr3_aa: CASSILTSGSFYEQYF
clone_size: medium-sized; j_call: TRBJ1-1; v_call: TRBV19; cdr3_aa: CASSSSMNTEAFF
clone_size: .; j_call: TRBJ2-5; v_call: TRBV12-3/TRBV12-4; cdr3_aa: CASSLNWAVRETQYF
clone_size: medium-sized; j_call: TRBJ2-1; v_call: TRBV19; cdr3_aa: CASSIGPGEARMGYNEQFF
clone_size: medium-sized; j_call: TRBJ2-7; v_call: TRBV7-6; cdr3_aa: CASSLDSRSIYEQYF
clone_size: medium-sized; j_call: TRBJ2-5; v_call: TRBV6-1; cdr3_aa: CASSVMQGIGETQYF
clone_size: medium-sized; j_call: TRBJ2-7; v_call: TRBV6-1; cdr3_aa: CATNFRAPRTGQLEQYF
clone_size: .; j_call: TRBJ2-7; v_call: TRBV6-4; cdr3_aa: CASSDPLQGYAYEQYF
clone_size: medium-sized; j_call: TRBJ2-2; v_call: TRBV18; cdr3_aa: CASSPAGGGTGELFF
clone_size: .; j_call: TRBJ2-7; v_call: TRBV14; cdr3_aa: CASSQFEGSRYEQYF
clone_size: .; j_call: TRBJ2-7; v_call: TRBV7-2; cdr3_aa: CASSLVSDLPYEQYF
clone_size: medium-sized; j_call: TRBJ2-7; v_call: TRBV18; cdr3_aa: CASSRQGAYEQYF
clone_size: large; j_call: TRBJ2-6; v_call: TRBV29-1; cdr3_aa: CSVSGRSFYGANVLTF
clone_size: .; j_call: TRBJ1-1; v_call: TRBV12-3/TRBV12-4; cdr3_aa: CASSLGGSPRAAFF
clone_size: medium-sized; j_call: TRBJ2-3; v_call: TRBV5-1; cdr3_aa: CASSKGHGSSTDTQYF
clone_size: medium-sized; j_call: TRBJ2-1; v_call: TRBV18; cdr3_aa: CASSPLIVAGGLDEQFF
clone_size: large; j_call: TRBJ2-5; v_call: TRBV6-5; cdr3_aa: CASSSRDRYYQETQYF
clone_size: medium-sized; j_call: TRBJ2-3; v_call: TRBV27; cdr3_aa: CASSLETGGAQYF
clone_size: large; j_call: TRBJ1-6; v_call: TRBV5-6; cdr3_aa: CASSTGPNSPLHF
clone_size: medium-sized; j_call: TRBJ2-7; v_call: TRBV6-5; cdr3_aa: CASLGQGSNEQYF
clone_size: .; j_call: TRBJ1-2; v_call: TRBV21-1; cdr3_aa: CASSKTGGARYGYTF
clone_size: medium-sized; j_call: TRBJ2-1; v_call: TRBV12-3/TRBV12-4; cdr3_aa: CASSPEDRGHNEQFF
clone_size: medium-sized; j_call: TRBJ2-2; v_call: TRBV27; cdr3_aa: CASSLVIAGELFF
clone_size: medium-sized; j_call: TRBJ2-7; v_call: TRBV7-2; cdr3_aa: CASSLALAGTYEQYF
clone_size: medium-sized; j_call: TRBJ2-1; v_call: TRBV6-6; cdr3_aa: CASSTRGNEQFF
clone_size: medium-sized; j_call: TRBJ2-3; v_call: TRBV7-9; cdr3_aa: CASSFQRGASDTQYF
clone_size: .; j_call: TRBJ1-1; v_call: TRBV6-6; cdr3_aa: CASSFHGARETEAFF
clone_size: medium-sized; j_call: TRBJ2-7; v_call: TRBV15; cdr3_aa: CATSRESGFSSYEQYF
clone_size: medium-sized; j_call: TRBJ1-4; v_call: TRBV6-5; cdr3_aa: CASSLRGGGNEKLFF
clone_size: .; j_call: TRBJ2-1; v_call: TRBV11-1; cdr3_aa: CASSPGTTYYEQFF
clone_size: medium-sized; j_call: TRBJ2-5; v_call: TRBV20-1; cdr3_aa: CSAPPVWDREETQYF
clone_size: medium-sized; j_call: TRBJ2-3; v_call: TRBV18; cdr3_aa: CASSPPGGTDTQYF
clone_size: medium-sized; j_call: TRBJ1-5; v_call: TRBV6-6; cdr3_aa: CASTKGTDSNQPQHF
clone_size: medium-sized; j_call: TRBJ2-7; v_call: TRBV6-1; cdr3_aa: CASKIRDGSYEQYF
clone_size: medium-sized; j_call: TRBJ2-5; v_call: TRBV19; cdr3_aa: CASSMGGWGSSGAQYF
clone_size: medium-sized; j_call: TRBJ1-4; v_call: TRBV19; cdr3_aa: CASSTPRGPTNEKLFF
clone_size: .; j_call: TRBJ2-7; v_call: TRBV5-1; cdr3_aa: CASSPLGGYEQYF
clone_size: medium-sized; j_call: TRBJ1-4; v_call: TRBV10-3; cdr3_aa: CALNGLVGEKLFF
clone_size: large; j_call: TRBJ2-2; v_call: TRBV29-1; cdr3_aa: CSVRWATGELFF
clone_size: .; j_call: TRBJ2-1; v_call: TRBV6-5; cdr3_aa: CASRSGGENEQFF
clone_size: large; j_call: TRBJ2-3; v_call: TRBV19; cdr3_aa: CASSNLGLSTDTQYF
clone_size: medium-sized; j_call: TRBJ2-1; v_call: TRBV6-5; cdr3_aa: CASSVYNEQFF
clone_size: .; j_call: TRBJ1-3; v_call: TRBV5-5; cdr3_aa: CASSLAPTGGSGNTIYF
clone_size: .; j_call: TRBJ2-1; v_call: TRBV30; cdr3_aa: CAWSRGGENEQFF
clone_size: .; j_call: TRBJ2-3; v_call: TRBV7-9; cdr3_aa: CASSLVLAGGGTDTQYF
clone_size: medium-sized; j_call: TRBJ2-7; v_call: TRBV6-1; cdr3_aa: CASSGTSGMYEQYF
clone_size: medium-sized; j_call: TRBJ2-2; v_call: TRBV18; cdr3_aa: CASSPGTVTGELFF
clone_size: .; j_call: TRBJ2-5; v_call: TRBV30; cdr3_aa: CAWPTSGGGAQYF
clone_size: medium-sized; j_call: TRBJ2-5; v_call: TRBV18; cdr3_aa: CASSPDRVRQETQYF
clone_size: medium-sized; j_call: TRBJ1-1; v_call: TRBV12-3/TRBV12-4; cdr3_aa: CASSFAGRSEAFF
clone_size: medium-sized; j_call: TRBJ2-1; v_call: TRBV20-1; cdr3_aa: CSARDRTSAKRNHNEQFF
clone_size: .; j_call: TRBJ2-5; v_call: TRBV7-3; cdr3_aa: CASSLRWQETQYF